This section outlines one T cell receptor beta chain sequence together with its context. This clonotype has ten or more counts. The specificity of this receptor is unknown. Base quality data are lacking; no much larger clone is found one base away. V loses 2 bases of germline sequence and J loses 2 bases, and the interval between the two ends is 8 bases. Counted from cysteine to phenylalanine, this CDR3 has 13 amino acids. The kept DNA is CDR3 alone, 39 bases in frame from the first base. In the germline V gene, CDR1 corresponds to SGHRS and CDR2 to YFSETQ. TCRdb shows the sequencer as Illumina HiSeq 2500. Quantitative 5'-RACE with molecular barcodes was used to prepare TCR beta libraries. In the original analysis: A new computational method based on a probabilistic model of VDJ rearrangement was used to identify disease-linked TCR variants. The raw public data were reprocessed by TCRdb itself: fastp quality trimming at Q25, MiXCR clonotype calling, in-frame beta chains only. Each CDR3 protein appears once, grouped with its most common genes and DNA. TCRdb assigned the V and J calls; the authors' analysis was not used. A total of about 250,000 distinct CDR3 sequences appear in this sample, 8.2% of them only once. The biggest ten clones account for around 4.9% of the sample.

The data belong to a study of CD8 T cells in ankylosing spondylitis (dated 2017 in TCRdb). Regarding the research as a whole: The study set out to find disease-linked TCR variants by profiling T cell receptor beta repertoires in ankylosing spondylitis patients and healthy donors. In total, the full study cohort was made up of roughly 110 healthy donors and 25 to 30 ankylosing spondylitis patients. Peripheral blood samples were taken, and synovial fluid was additionally collected from ankylosing spondylitis patients.

Here is what the overall study found, with its caveats: According to the report, matched synovial fluid samples from ankylosing spondylitis patients were significantly enriched for the disease-linked clones. The disease-linked clones had a CD8+ phenotype and were found at relatively low frequencies in peripheral blood. A TCR beta motif made up of eight highly homologous amino acid variants appeared to be characteristic of blood from ankylosing spondylitis patients. Some motif variants had previously been reported in the synovial fluid and blood of reactive arthritis patients, which suggests shared mechanisms of disease initiation.

The V gene is TRBV5-1 and the J gene is TRBJ2-7; matching of 6 bases hints at TRBD1 as the D gene. This clonotype was obtained from a female donor with ankylosing spondylitis or in good health (not recorded which). Sequencing input: blood, either unsorted or a sorted T cell fraction (not recorded which). Here the CDR3 is given as CASSLHRAYEQYF. The DNA sequence follows: TGCGCCAGCAGCTTACACAGGGCCTACGAGCAGTACTTC.